This T cell receptor (beta chain) derives from a study of blood T cell repertoires in COVID-19. Study summary: From the United States, Italy and Spain came samples of acute and convalescent COVID-19. In each case, the material was cDNA or gDNA derived from T cells, B-cell-depleted T cells, or PBMCs.

V was pared by 2 bases and J by 3 bases, with 7 bases between. Germline V gene sequence: CDR1 GTSNPN, CDR2 SVGIG (reference sequence). The CDR3 extends over 12 amino acids. Assay: immunoSEQ multiplex PCR; the TCRdb copy retains only in-frame clones and omits some. The table records over 90,000 clones, roughly 85% of them present only once. Material: peripheral blood. This clonotype was obtained from a man aged 45-60 years with active COVID-19. V is TRBV30 and J is TRBJ2-5, with D unclear. CDR3 nucleotide sequence: TGTGCCTGGAGTCCCCTAGAAGAGACCCAGTACTTC. Its translation is CAWSPLEETQYF.